Listed below are T cell receptor beta chains from one sample, sequenced in a study of blood T cell repertoires in COVID-19. The data were produced by immunoSEQ multiplex PCR, yet TCRdb's version contains in-frame clones alone and is incomplete. This sample has under 75,000 clones, with more than 75% found just once. The source material was peripheral blood. These receptors were obtained from a woman between 55 and 75 years old with acute or convalescent COVID-19. Each CDR3 is given with its conserved first and last residue. The D gene is left open where the match is weak. Size values are once, few and many counts, or a class for expanded clones, and some rows have none.

v_call	d_call	clone_size	j_call	cdr3_aa	cdr3_nt
TRBV6-2/TRBV6-3	.	.	TRBJ1-2	CASSTPSDRGNYGYTF	TGTGCCAGCAGTACCCCCAGCGACCGGGGGAACTATGGCTACACCTTC
TRBV5-4	TRBD1	.	TRBJ1-1	CASSQGQGEAKAFF	TGTGCCAGCAGCCAGGGACAGGGTGAGGCAAAAGCTTTCTTT
TRBV6-2/TRBV6-3	TRBD1	.	TRBJ2-7	CASSHGQGARTYEQYF	TGTGCCAGCAGTCACGGACAGGGGGCAAGAACCTACGAGCAGTACTTC
TRBV7-2	TRBD2	.	TRBJ2-4	CASSLDSGGLDIQYF	TGTGCCAGCAGCTTAGACTCGGGAGGATTAGACATTCAGTACTTC
TRBV30	.	.	TRBJ1-2	CAWSGGVLTF	TGTGCCTGGAGTGGGGGGGTTTTAACCTTC
TRBV28	.	.	TRBJ2-6	CASSLSSGANVLTF	TGTGCCAGCAGCCTGAGCTCTGGGGCCAACGTCCTGACTTTC
TRBV7-9	.	.	TRBJ1-1	CASSLGGADTEAFF	TGTGCCAGCAGCTTAGGGGGCGCAGACACTGAAGCTTTCTTT
TRBV6-2/TRBV6-3	.	.	TRBJ2-5	CASSYSIYPRAAQETQYF	TGTGCCAGCAGTTACTCGATTTACCCCAGGGCAGCTCAAGAGACCCAGTACTTC
TRBV4-3	.	few	TRBJ1-2	CASSQDRQGLGGYTF	TGCGCCAGCAGCCAAGATCGTCAGGGTTTGGGCGGCTACACCTTC
TRBV5-6	TRBD1	.	TRBJ1-2	CASSLETGASYGYTF	TGTGCCAGCAGCTTGGAGACAGGGGCGAGCTATGGCTACACCTTC
TRBV5-1	.	.	TRBJ2-1	CASSLRWGDEQFF	TGCGCCAGCAGCTTGCGATGGGGCGATGAGCAGTTCTTC
TRBV12-2	.	.	TRBJ2-5	CASRLERETQYF	TGTGCAAGTCGCTTGGAGAGGGAGACCCAGTACTTC
TRBV3-1/TRBV3-2	.	.	TRBJ1-5	CASSQDLVSGQPQHF	TGTGCCAGCAGCCAAGATCTAGTCAGTGGCCAGCCCCAGCATTTT
TRBV10-2	.	.	TRBJ2-5	CASSGLQQETQYF	TGCGCCAGCAGCGGACTACAGCAAGAGACCCAGTACTTC
TRBV11-2	.	few	TRBJ1-1	CASSTHPTENTEAFF	TGTGCCAGCAGCACGCACCCGACAGAGAACACTGAAGCTTTCTTT
TRBV7-6	.	.	TRBJ2-2	CASSLAQGGGTGELFF	TGTGCCAGCAGCTTAGCACAGGGTGGGGGCACCGGGGAGCTGTTTTTT
TRBV5-4	TRBD1	.	TRBJ1-1	CASIRGVMGMNTEAFF	TGTGCCAGCATCAGGGGGGTGATGGGGATGAACACTGAAGCTTTCTTT
TRBV5-1	.	.	TRBJ2-3	CASSFEGEADTQYF	TGCGCCAGCAGCTTTGAGGGGGAAGCAGATACGCAGTATTTT
TRBV27	TRBD2	.	TRBJ2-5	CASSLTQTSGGPQETQYF	TGTGCCAGCAGTTTAACCCAGACTAGCGGGGGGCCCCAAGAGACCCAGTACTTC
TRBV10-3	.	.	TRBJ1-3	CAISDSSGNTIYF	TGTGCCATCAGTGACAGCTCTGGAAACACCATATATTTT
TRBV27	.	.	TRBJ1-5	CASSLAGDRQPQHF	TGTGCCAGCAGTTTAGCAGGGGATCGTCAGCCCCAGCATTTT
TRBV7-2	.	.	TRBJ1-3	CASSLNRGSRNTIYF	TGTGCCAGCAGCTTAAACCGGGGTTCGAGAAACACCATATATTTT
TRBV4-2	TRBD2	.	TRBJ2-2	CASSQEGGLVPGELFF	TGTGCCAGCAGCCAAGAAGGTGGACTAGTTCCCGGGGAGCTGTTTTTT
TRBV7-9	.	.	TRBJ2-1	CASSFRYNEQFF	TGTGCCAGCAGTTTCAGGTACAATGAGCAGTTCTTC
TRBV7-9	.	.	TRBJ1-4	CASSPQGGEKLFF	TGTGCCAGCAGCCCCCAGGGTGGTGAAAAACTGTTTTTT
TRBV2	TRBD1	few	TRBJ1-5	CASSDRGLRPQHF	TGTGCCAGCAGCGACAGGGGCCTAAGGCCCCAGCATTTT
TRBV6-7	.	.	TRBJ2-7	CASSWAAYEQYF	TGTGCCAGCAGTTGGGCTGCCTACGAGCAGTACTTC
TRBV6-5	.	.	TRBJ2-7	CASSLGRGEQYF	TGTGCCAGCAGCTTAGGGAGAGGCGAGCAGTACTTC
TRBV5-6	TRBD1	.	TRBJ1-1	CASSFLGQGGTEAFF	TGTGCCAGCAGCTTCCTGGGACAGGGGGGCACTGAAGCTTTCTTT
TRBV6-5	.	.	TRBJ1-2	CASSPQGWYGYTF	TGTGCCAGCAGCCCACAGGGCTGGTATGGCTACACCTTC
TRBV19	TRBD1	.	TRBJ1-2	CASQGARGYTF	TGTGCCAGCCAGGGGGCTCGGGGCTACACCTTC
TRBV6-1	.	.	TRBJ1-1	CASSEVRNTKNTEAFF	TGTGCCAGCAGTGAAGTGAGGAATACTAAGAACACTGAAGCTTTCTTT
TRBV2	TRBD1	.	TRBJ1-6	CASSGWGQADNSPLHF	TGTGCCAGCAGTGGTTGGGGACAGGCCGATAATTCACCCCTCCACTTT
TRBV6-1	.	once	TRBJ2-5	CASSEAHSGQETQYF	TGTGCCAGCAGTGAAGCCCATAGCGGCCAAGAGACCCAGTACTTC
TRBV27	TRBD1	.	TRBJ2-7	CASSFTGQGEQYF	TGTGCCAGCAGTTTCACCGGACAGGGTGAGCAGTACTTC
TRBV5-1	.	.	TRBJ2-7	CASSSTGSYEQYF	TGCGCCAGCAGTTCGACAGGATCCTACGAGCAGTACTTC
TRBV5-1	.	once	TRBJ1-6	CASSLWDINSSYNSPLHF	TGCGCCAGCAGCTTGTGGGACATTAATAGCTCCTATAATTCACCCCTCCACTTT
TRBV7-7	.	.	TRBJ2-2	CASSSWTENTGELFF	TGTGCTAGCAGCAGTTGGACAGAGAACACCGGGGAGCTGTTTTTT
TRBV7-9	.	.	TRBJ2-3	CASSSSGLRGADTQYF	TGTGCCAGCAGCTCGTCGGGCCTCAGGGGGGCAGATACGCAGTATTTT
TRBV27	TRBD1	.	TRBJ1-2	CASSLSTGGPYGYTF	TGTGCCAGCAGTTTATCGACAGGGGGCCCCTATGGCTACACCTTC
TRBV7-2	TRBD1	.	TRBJ2-3	CASTGDSSTDTQYF	TGTGCCAGCACCGGGGACAGCAGCACAGATACGCAGTATTTT
TRBV10-3	.	.	TRBJ2-6	CAISEYLGAGANVLTF	TGTGCCATCAGTGAGTACTTGGGAGCTGGGGCCAACGTCCTGACTTTC
TRBV23-1	.	.	TRBJ2-6	CASRQDPSSGANVLTF	TGCGCCAGCAGACAGGACCCGAGCTCTGGGGCCAACGTCCTGACTTTC
TRBV7-9	.	.	TRBJ2-1	CASSFGGSSYNEQFF	TGTGCCAGCAGCTTTGGCGGAAGCTCCTACAATGAGCAGTTCTTC
TRBV7-9	.	.	TRBJ1-3	CASGRSSGNTIYF	TGTGCCAGCGGTCGGAGCTCTGGAAACACCATATATTTT
TRBV7-2	.	.	TRBJ1-1	CASSPLSTTEAFF	TGTGCCAGCAGCCCCCTATCTACCACTGAAGCTTTCTTT
TRBV19	.	.	TRBJ1-1	CASSIGNLGQLNTEAFF	TGTGCCAGTAGTATTGGGAATTTGGGACAACTGAACACTGAAGCTTTCTTT
TRBV14	TRBD2	.	TRBJ2-1	CASSILAGGSGEQFF	TGTGCCAGCAGCATCCTAGCGGGGGGGTCAGGTGAGCAGTTCTTC
TRBV6-6	.	.	TRBJ2-2	CAHTGNYNSGELFF	TGTGCCCACACGGGGAATTATAATTCCGGGGAGCTGTTTTTT
TRBV7-9	.	.	TRBJ1-1	CASSRDSPGTEAFF	TGTGCCAGCAGTCGGGACTCACCCGGCACTGAAGCTTTCTTT
TRBV5-6	.	.	TRBJ2-5	CASSGSGAETQYF	TGTGCCAGCAGCGGATCAGGGGCGGAGACCCAGTACTTC
TRBV11-2	.	.	TRBJ2-1	CASSLRIANEQFF	TGTGCCAGCAGCTTAAGAATCGCGAATGAGCAGTTCTTC
TRBV28	TRBD2	.	TRBJ2-5	CASSRSGGRETQYF	TGTGCCAGCAGTCGCAGCGGGGGACGAGAGACCCAGTACTTC
TRBV2	.	.	TRBJ2-2	CASILTGRSANTGELFF	TGTGCCAGCATTCTCACAGGGCGGTCCGCGAACACCGGGGAGCTGTTTTTT
TRBV9	.	.	TRBJ2-3	CASSVFQGGDTQYF	TGTGCCAGCAGCGTGTTTCAGGGAGGAGATACGCAGTATTTT
TRBV15	TRBD1	.	TRBJ2-7	CATSTRDRGPYEQYF	TGTGCCACCAGCACCCGGGACAGGGGACCCTACGAGCAGTACTTC
TRBV28	.	once	TRBJ2-1	CASSLGVGGLHNEQFF	TGTGCCAGCAGTTTAGGGGTAGGGGGATTACACAATGAGCAGTTCTTC